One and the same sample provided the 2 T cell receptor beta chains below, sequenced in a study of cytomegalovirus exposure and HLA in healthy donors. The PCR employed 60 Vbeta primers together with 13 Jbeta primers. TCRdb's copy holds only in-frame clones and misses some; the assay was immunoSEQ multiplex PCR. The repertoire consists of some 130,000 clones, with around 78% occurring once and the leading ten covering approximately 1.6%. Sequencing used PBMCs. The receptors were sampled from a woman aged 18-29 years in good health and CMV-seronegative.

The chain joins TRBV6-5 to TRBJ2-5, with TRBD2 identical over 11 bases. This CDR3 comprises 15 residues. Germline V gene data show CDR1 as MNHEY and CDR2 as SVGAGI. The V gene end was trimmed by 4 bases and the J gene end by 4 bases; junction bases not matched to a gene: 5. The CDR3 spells CASSWGTSGRETQYF. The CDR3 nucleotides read TGTGCCAGCAGTTGGGGAACTAGCGGGAGAGAGACCCAGTACTTC.

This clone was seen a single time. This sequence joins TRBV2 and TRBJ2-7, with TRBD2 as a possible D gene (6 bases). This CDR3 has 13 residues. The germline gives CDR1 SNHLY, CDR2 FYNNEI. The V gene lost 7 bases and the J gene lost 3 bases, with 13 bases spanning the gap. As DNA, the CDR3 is TGTGCCAGCATCGGGGGAGGCTACTACGAGCAGTACTTC. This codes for CASIGGGYYEQYF.